This T cell receptor beta chain was recovered during a study of T cell repertoires in cytomegalovirus infection. Study at large: CMV infection plus the matching HLA type was flagged by public TCR beta signatures.

This clonotype was found many times. TCRdb analysed the reads with MiXCR anew, one entry per CDR3 protein. The repertoire consists of 250,000 or so distinct CDR3 sequences, with 9.1% occurring once and the leading ten covering about 15%. Germline assignment: CDR1 SGHTA and CDR2 FQGNSA. This CDR3 spans 13 amino acids. V was cut by 1 base and J by 9 bases, with 10 bases left in between. This TCR derives from a human donor in good health (CMV status not recorded). Some clones in this sample may be carry-over from other donors' samples. Material: PBMCs. The chain links TRBV7-2 to TRBJ2-1, with D maybe TRBD2 (5 bases). CDR3 sequence reads: CASSLGREREQFF. Written as DNA, the CDR3 is TGTGCCAGCAGCTTAGGCCGGGAACGTGAGCAGTTCTTC. Combining the CDR3 with reference TRBV7-2 and TRBJ2-1 gives the whole variable domain GAGVSQSPSNKVTEKGKDVELRCDPISGHTALYWYRQSLGQGLEFLIYFQGNSAPDKSGLPSDRFSAERTGGSVSTLTIQRTQQEDSAVYLCASSLGREREQFFGPGTRLTVL.